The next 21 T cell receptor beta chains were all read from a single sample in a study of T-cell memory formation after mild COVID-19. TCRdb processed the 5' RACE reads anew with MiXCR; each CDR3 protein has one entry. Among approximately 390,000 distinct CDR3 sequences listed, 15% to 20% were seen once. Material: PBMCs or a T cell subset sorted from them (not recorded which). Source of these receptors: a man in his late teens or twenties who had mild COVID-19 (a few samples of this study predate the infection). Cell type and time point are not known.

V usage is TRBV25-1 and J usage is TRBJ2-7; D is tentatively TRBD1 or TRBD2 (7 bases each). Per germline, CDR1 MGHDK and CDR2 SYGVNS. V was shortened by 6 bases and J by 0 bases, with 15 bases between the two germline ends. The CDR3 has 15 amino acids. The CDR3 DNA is TGTGCCAGCAGCCGAGGGGAGGGGGCCTCCTACGAGCAGTACTTC. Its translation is CASSRGEGASYEQYF.

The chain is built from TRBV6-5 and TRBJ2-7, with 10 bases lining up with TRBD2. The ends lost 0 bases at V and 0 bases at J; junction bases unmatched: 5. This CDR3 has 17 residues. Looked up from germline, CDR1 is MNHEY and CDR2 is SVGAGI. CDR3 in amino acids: CASSYSGLAESSYEQYF. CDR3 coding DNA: TGTGCCAGCAGTTACTCTGGACTAGCGGAAAGCTCCTACGAGCAGTACTTC.

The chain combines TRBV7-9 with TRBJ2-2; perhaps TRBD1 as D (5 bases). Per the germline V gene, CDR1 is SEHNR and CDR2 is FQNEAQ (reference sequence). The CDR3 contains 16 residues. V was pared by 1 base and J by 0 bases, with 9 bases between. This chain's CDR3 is CASSLEGFANTGELFF. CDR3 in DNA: TGTGCCAGCAGCTTAGAGGGGTTCGCGAACACCGGGGAGCTGTTTTTT.

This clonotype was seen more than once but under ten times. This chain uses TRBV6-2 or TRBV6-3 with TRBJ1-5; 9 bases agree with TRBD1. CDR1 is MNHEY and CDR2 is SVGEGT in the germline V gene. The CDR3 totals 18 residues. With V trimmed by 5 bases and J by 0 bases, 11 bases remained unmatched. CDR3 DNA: TGTGCCAGCAGTCCCGCCGGGACAGGGTATCCTAGCAATCAGCCCCAGCATTTT. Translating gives CASSPAGTGYPSNQPQHF.

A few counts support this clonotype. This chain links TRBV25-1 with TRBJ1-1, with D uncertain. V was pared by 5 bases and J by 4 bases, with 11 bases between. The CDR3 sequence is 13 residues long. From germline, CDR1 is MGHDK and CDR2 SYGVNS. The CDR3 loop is CASSPSPSTEAFF. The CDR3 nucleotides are TGTGCCAGCAGTCCGTCTCCATCCACTGAAGCTTTCTTT.

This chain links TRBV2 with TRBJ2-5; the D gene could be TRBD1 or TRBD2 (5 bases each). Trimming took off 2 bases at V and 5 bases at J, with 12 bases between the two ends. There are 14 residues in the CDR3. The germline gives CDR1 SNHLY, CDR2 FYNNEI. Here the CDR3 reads CASSELGRVETQYF. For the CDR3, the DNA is TGTGCCAGCAGTGAACTGGGGCGGGTCGAGACCCAGTACTTC.

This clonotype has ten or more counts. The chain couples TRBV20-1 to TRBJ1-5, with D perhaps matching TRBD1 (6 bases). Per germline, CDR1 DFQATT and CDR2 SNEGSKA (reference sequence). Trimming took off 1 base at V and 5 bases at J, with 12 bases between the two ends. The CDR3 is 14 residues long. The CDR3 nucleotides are TGCAGTGCTAGAGGGGTAGGGGGGTATCAGCCCCAGCATTTT. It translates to CSARGVGGYQPQHF.

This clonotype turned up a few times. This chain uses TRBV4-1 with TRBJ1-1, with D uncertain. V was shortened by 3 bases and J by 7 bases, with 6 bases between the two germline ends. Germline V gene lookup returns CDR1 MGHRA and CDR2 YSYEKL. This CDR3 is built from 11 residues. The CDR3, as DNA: TGCGCCAGCAGCCACGTAAGTGAAGCTTTCTTT. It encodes CASSHVSEAFF.

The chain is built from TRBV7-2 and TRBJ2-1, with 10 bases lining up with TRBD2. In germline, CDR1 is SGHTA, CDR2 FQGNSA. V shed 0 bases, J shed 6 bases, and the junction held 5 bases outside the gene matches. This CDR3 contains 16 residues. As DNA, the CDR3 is TGTGCCAGCAGCTTAGCGTCTCTAGCGGGGGTCAATGAGCAGTTCTTC. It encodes CASSLASLAGVNEQFF.

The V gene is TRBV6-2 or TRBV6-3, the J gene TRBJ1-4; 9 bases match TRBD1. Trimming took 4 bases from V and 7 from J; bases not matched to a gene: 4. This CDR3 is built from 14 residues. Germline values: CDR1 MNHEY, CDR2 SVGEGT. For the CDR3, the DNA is TGTGCCAGCAGTTTCGGGACAGGGTTTGAAAAACTGTTTTTT. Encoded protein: CASSFGTGFEKLFF.

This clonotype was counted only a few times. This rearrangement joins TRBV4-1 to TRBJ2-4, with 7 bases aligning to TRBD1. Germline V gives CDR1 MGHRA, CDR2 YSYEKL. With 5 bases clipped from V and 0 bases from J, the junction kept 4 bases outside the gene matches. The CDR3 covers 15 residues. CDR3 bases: TGCGCCAGCAGCGGGACAGCCGTAGCCAAAAACATTCAGTACTTC. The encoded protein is CASSGTAVAKNIQYF.

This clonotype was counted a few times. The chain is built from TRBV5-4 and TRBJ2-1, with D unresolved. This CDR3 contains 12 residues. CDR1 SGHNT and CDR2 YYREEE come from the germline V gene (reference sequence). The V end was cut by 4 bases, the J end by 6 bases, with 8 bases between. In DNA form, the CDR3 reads TGTGCCAGCAGCCGTACACTCAATGAGCAGTTCTTC. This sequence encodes CASSRTLNEQFF.

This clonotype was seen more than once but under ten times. The DNA of the CDR3 is TGTGCCAGCACATGGAACACTGAAGCTTTCTTT. Amino acids: CASTWNTEAFF. The chain is built from TRBV27 and TRBJ1-1; D remains unclear. Between the trimmed V and J ends, which lost 7 bases and 1 base, there was a span of 4 bases. CDR3 length equals 11 residues. The V gene's germline CDR1 is MNHEY and CDR2 SMNVEV (reference sequence).

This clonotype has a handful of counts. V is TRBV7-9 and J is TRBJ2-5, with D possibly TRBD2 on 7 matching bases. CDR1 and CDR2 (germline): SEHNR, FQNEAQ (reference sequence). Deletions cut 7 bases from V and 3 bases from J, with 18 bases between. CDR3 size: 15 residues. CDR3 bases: TGTGCCAGCAACCCCCCCCGGGGGGCGAAAGAGACCCAGTACTTC. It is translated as CASNPPRGAKETQYF.

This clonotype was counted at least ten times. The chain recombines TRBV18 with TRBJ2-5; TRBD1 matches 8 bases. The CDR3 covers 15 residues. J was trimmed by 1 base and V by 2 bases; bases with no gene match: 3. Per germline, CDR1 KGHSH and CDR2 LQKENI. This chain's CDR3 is CASSPSDRAQETQYF. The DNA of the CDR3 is TGTGCCAGCTCACCATCGGACAGGGCCCAAGAGACCCAGTACTTC.

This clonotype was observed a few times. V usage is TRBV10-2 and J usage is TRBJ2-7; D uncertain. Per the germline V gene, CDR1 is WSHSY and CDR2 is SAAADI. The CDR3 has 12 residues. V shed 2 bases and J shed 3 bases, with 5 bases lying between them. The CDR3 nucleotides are TGCGCCAGCAGTGAGCTTCTCTACGAGCAGTACTTC. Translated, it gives CASSELLYEQYF.

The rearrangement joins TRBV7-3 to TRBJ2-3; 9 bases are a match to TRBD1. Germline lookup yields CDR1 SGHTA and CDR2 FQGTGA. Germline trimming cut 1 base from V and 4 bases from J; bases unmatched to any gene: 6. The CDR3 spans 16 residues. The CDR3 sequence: CASSLIGQGSSDTQYF. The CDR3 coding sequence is TGTGCCAGCAGCTTAATAGGACAGGGGAGTTCAGATACGCAGTATTTT.

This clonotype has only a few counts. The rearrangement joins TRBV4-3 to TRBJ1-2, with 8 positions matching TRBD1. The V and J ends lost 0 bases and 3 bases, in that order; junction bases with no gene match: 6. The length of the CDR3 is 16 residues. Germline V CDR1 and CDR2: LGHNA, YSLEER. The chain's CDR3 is CASSQDRGHMDYGYTF. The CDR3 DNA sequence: TGCGCCAGCAGCCAAGACAGGGGGCATATGGACTATGGCTACACCTTC.

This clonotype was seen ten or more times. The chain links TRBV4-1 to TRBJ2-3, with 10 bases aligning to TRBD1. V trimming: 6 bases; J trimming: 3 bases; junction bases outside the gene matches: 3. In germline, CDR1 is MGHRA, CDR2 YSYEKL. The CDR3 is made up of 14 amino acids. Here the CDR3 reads CASRDRGLTDTQYF. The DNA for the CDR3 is TGCGCCAGCAGGGACAGGGGGTTGACAGATACGCAGTATTTT.

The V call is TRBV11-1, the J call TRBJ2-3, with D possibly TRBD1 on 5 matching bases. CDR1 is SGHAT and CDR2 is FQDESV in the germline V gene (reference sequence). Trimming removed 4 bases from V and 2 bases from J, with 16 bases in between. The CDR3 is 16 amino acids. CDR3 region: CASSSTQGSVTDTQYF. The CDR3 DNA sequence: TGTGCCAGCAGCTCCACCCAGGGATCAGTCACAGATACGCAGTATTTT.

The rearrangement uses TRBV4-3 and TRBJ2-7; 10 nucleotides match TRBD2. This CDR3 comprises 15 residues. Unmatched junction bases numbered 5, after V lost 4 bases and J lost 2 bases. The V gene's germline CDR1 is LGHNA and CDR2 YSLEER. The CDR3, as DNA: TGCGCCAGCAGCCTCGGACTAGCGGCAACCTACGAGCAGTACTTC. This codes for CASSLGLAATYEQYF.